Listed below are T cell receptor beta chains from one sample, sequenced in a study of early stage breast cancer tumors. The protocol was immunoSEQ multiplex PCR, while the TCRdb copy is restricted to in-frame clones and leaves out a portion. The data contain some 30,000 clones, approximately 84% of them seen just once; the ten biggest clones take up roughly 9.9%. Sequencing was done on a sample of blood. The receptor set was obtained from a person in their fifties with breast cancer. CDR3s include the opening cysteine and the closing phenylalanine or tryptophan. D genes are given only for firm matches. Size is omitted from some rows. Given values are once, few, many or a class for expanded clones.

CDR3 DNA | CDR3 protein | D gene | clone size | J gene | V gene
TGCAGCGTTGAAAGCGGAAACACCATATATTTT | CSVESGNTIYF | . | . | TRBJ1-3 | TRBV29-1
TGTGCCAGCAGCCAAGGGATTCCGTTGTATGGCTACACCTTC | CASSQGIPLYGYTF | . | . | TRBJ1-2 | TRBV14
TGTGCCAGCAGCGGCCCGGGACGTGGGTCGGATGAGCAGTTCTTC | CASSGPGRGSDEQFF | . | . | TRBJ2-1 | TRBV9
TGTGCCAGCAGCTTAATTGGGACGGATGGAGAGACCCAGTACTTC | CASSLIGTDGETQYF | . | . | TRBJ2-5 | TRBV7-3
TGTGCCAGCAGCTGGGGGGACCGGTCCTACGAGCAGTACTTC | CASSWGDRSYEQYF | . | . | TRBJ2-7 | TRBV9
TGTGCCAGCAGCTTAAAAAGGACCGGGGAGCTGTTTTTT | CASSLKRTGELFF | . | once | TRBJ2-2 | TRBV7-3
TGCGCCAGCAGCTTGGAGCCAGATACGCAGTATTTT | CASSLEPDTQYF | . | . | TRBJ2-3 | TRBV5-1
TGTGCCAGCAGCTTAGGGACAGGGGACGAGCAGTACTTC | CASSLGTGDEQYF | TRBD1 | . | TRBJ2-7 | TRBV7-2
TGTGCCAGCAGTGAGTGGCGGGACAGCCGCTCTGGAAACACCATATATTTT | CASSEWRDSRSGNTIYF | TRBD1 | . | TRBJ1-3 | TRBV25-1
TGTGCCAGTCGACTTCCGGCAAACACAGATACGCAGTATTTT | CASRLPANTDTQYF | . | . | TRBJ2-3 | TRBV7-9
TGTGCCAGCAGCCCTTTGATGAACACTGAAGCTTTCTTT | CASSPLMNTEAFF | . | . | TRBJ1-1 | TRBV14
TGTGCCAGCTCACCGGCGGGTACCCTTAACTATGGCTACACCTTC | CASSPAGTLNYGYTF | . | . | TRBJ1-2 | TRBV18
TGTGCCAGCACGTTAGCGGGAGGGCCGAAGAATGAGCAGTTCTTC | CASTLAGGPKNEQFF | TRBD2 | . | TRBJ2-1 | TRBV7-9